Listed below are T cell receptor beta chains from one sample, sequenced in a study of naive and memory T cell subsets. Each CDR3 protein gets one entry after TCRdb re-called the UMI-ligation and nested PCR reads with MiXCR. Of about 140,000 distinct CDR3 sequences in the sample, approximately 20% were seen once. Sequenced material: naive CD8+ T cells from blood. These receptors came from a human donor in good health. Each CDR3 is given with its conserved first and last residue. D genes are given only for firm matches. Part of the rows lack a size; the others show once, few, many or a class for expanded clones.

j_call: TRBJ2-2; cdr3_length: 17; clone_size: NA; d_call: TRBD2; v_call: TRBV28; cdr3_nt: TGTGCCAGCAGTTCTCGACTAGCGGGGGGGGACACCGGGGAGCTGTTTTTT; cdr3_aa: CASSSRLAGGDTGELFF
j_call: TRBJ1-1; cdr3_length: 12; clone_size: NA; d_call: NA; v_call: TRBV6-6; cdr3_nt: TGTGCCAGCAGACCCGGGCTCACTGAAGCTTTCTTT; cdr3_aa: CASRPGLTEAFF
j_call: TRBJ2-3; cdr3_length: 14; clone_size: few; d_call: NA; v_call: TRBV29-1; cdr3_nt: TGCAGCGTCCCCCCGCGGGGCGCGGGAGATACGCAGTATTTT; cdr3_aa: CSVPPRGAGDTQYF
j_call: TRBJ2-7; cdr3_length: 16; clone_size: NA; d_call: TRBD1; v_call: TRBV9; cdr3_nt: TGTGCCAGCAGCCCACATTCCGGGACAGACCCCTACGAGCAGTACTTC; cdr3_aa: CASSPHSGTDPYEQYF
j_call: TRBJ2-7; cdr3_length: 13; clone_size: NA; d_call: NA; v_call: TRBV29-1; cdr3_nt: TGCAGCGTTGAAGATCGAGCCCCGGGGGAGCAGTACTTC; cdr3_aa: CSVEDRAPGEQYF
j_call: TRBJ2-1; cdr3_length: 13; clone_size: NA; d_call: NA; v_call: TRBV7-8; cdr3_nt: TGTGCCAGCAGCTCGGTAGACTCGCTTGAGCAGTTCTTC; cdr3_aa: CASSSVDSLEQFF
j_call: TRBJ2-7; cdr3_length: 12; clone_size: few; d_call: NA; v_call: TRBV7-8; cdr3_nt: TGTGCCAGCGGGGATCTCTCCTACGAGCAGTACTTC; cdr3_aa: CASGDLSYEQYF
j_call: TRBJ1-5; cdr3_length: 14; clone_size: few; d_call: NA; v_call: TRBV28; cdr3_nt: TGTGCCAGCAGTTTATGGGGGGGCCTCCAGCCCCAGCATTTT; cdr3_aa: CASSLWGGLQPQHF
j_call: TRBJ1-4; cdr3_length: 18; clone_size: NA; d_call: TRBD1; v_call: TRBV7-9; cdr3_nt: TGTGCCAGCAGCCGCGTATTCGACAGGGGGCAGGGGAATGAAAAACTGTTTTTT; cdr3_aa: CASSRVFDRGQGNEKLFF
j_call: TRBJ2-1; cdr3_length: 16; clone_size: NA; d_call: NA; v_call: TRBV4-3; cdr3_nt: TGCGCCAGCAGCCAGGGAACCTGGACCGCTAGGGATGAGCAGTTCTTC; cdr3_aa: CASSQGTWTARDEQFF
j_call: TRBJ2-2; cdr3_length: 14; clone_size: NA; d_call: NA; v_call: TRBV7-6; cdr3_nt: TGTGCCAGCAGCTCGGGAGAGGGCACCGGGGAGCTGTTCTTT; cdr3_aa: CASSSGEGTGELFF
j_call: TRBJ1-5; cdr3_length: 14; clone_size: NA; d_call: TRBD1; v_call: TRBV19; cdr3_nt: TGTGCCAGTGGTATAAGGGACAGAAATCAGCCCCAGCATTTT; cdr3_aa: CASGIRDRNQPQHF